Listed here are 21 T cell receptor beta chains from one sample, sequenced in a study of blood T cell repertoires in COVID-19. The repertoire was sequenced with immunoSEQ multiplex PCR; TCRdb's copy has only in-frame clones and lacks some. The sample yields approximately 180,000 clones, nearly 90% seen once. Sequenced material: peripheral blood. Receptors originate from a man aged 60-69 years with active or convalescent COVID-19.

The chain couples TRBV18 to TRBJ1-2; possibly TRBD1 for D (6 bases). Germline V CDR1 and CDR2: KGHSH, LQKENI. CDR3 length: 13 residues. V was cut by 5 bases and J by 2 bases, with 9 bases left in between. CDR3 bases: TGTGCCAGCTCAAAGGACAGAAACTATGGCTACACCTTC. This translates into CASSKDRNYGYTF. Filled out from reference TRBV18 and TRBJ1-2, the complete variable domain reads NAGVMQNPRHLVRRRGQEARLRCSPMKGHSHVYWYRQLPEEGLKFMVYLQKENIIDESGMPKERFSAEFPKEGPSILRIQQVVRGDSAAYFCASSKDRNYGYTFGSGTRLTVV.

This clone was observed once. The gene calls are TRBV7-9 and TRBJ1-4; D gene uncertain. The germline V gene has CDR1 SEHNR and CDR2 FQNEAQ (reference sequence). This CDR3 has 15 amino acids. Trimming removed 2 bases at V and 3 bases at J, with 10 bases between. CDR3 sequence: CASSLLGVSNEKLFF. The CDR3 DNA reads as TGTGCCAGCAGCTTACTCGGGGTTTCTAATGAAAAACTGTTTTTT.

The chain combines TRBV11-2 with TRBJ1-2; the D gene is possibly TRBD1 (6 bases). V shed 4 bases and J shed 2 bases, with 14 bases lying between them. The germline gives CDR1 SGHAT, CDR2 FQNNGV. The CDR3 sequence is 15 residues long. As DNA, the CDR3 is TGTGCCAGCAGCTCCACAGGGAGCGCGAACTATGGCTACACCTTC. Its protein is CASSSTGSANYGYTF.

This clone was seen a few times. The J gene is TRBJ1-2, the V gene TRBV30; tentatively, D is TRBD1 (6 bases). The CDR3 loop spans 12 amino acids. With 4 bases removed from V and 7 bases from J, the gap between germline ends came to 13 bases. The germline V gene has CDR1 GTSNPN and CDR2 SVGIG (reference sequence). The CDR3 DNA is TGTGCCTGGACGCTGGACAGCGGTGGCTACACCTTC. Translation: CAWTLDSGGYTF.

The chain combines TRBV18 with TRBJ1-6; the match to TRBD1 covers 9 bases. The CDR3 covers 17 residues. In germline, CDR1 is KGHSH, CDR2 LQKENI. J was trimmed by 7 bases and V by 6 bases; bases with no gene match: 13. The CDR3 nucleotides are TGTGCCAGCTCTTTCGAATACCCGGGACAGGGAAATTCACCCCTCCACTTT. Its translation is CASSFEYPGQGNSPLHF.

The CDR3 spells CASSIGQLYEQYF. The CDR3 DNA reads TGTGCCAGTAGTATTGGGCAGCTCTACGAGCAGTACTTC. The chain joins TRBV19 to TRBJ2-7; D not certain. Trimming stripped 3 bases from V and 3 bases from J, with 9 bases between. Germline V gene sequence: CDR1 LNHDA, CDR2 SQIVND (reference sequence). The CDR3 covers 13 residues.

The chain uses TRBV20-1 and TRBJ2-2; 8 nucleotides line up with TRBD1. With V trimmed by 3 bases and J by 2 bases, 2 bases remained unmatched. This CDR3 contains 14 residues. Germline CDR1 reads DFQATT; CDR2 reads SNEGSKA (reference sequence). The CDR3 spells CSASQGANTGELFF. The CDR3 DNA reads TGCAGTGCTAGTCAGGGGGCCAACACCGGGGAGCTGTTTTTT.

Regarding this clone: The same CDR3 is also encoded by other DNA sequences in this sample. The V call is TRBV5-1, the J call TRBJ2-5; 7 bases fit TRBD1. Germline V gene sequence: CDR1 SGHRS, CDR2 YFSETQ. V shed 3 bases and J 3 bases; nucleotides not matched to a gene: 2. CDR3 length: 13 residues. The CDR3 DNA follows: TGCGCCAGCAGCTCCGGGACAGAAGAGACCCAGTACTTC. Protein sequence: CASSSGTEETQYF. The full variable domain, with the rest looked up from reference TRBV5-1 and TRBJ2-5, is KAGVTQTPRYLIKTRGQQVTLSCSPISGHRSVSWYQQTPGQGLQFLFEYFSETQRNKGNFPGRFSGRQFSNSRSEMNVSTLELGDSALYLCASSSGTEETQYFGPGTRLLVL.

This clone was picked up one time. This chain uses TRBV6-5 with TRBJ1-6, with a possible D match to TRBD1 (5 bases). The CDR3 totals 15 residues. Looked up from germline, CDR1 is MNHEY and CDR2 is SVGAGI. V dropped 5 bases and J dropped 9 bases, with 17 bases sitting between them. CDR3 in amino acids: CASSTLPGFFSPLHF. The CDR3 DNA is TGTGCCAGCAGTACCCTTCCAGGGTTCTTTTCACCCCTCCACTTT.

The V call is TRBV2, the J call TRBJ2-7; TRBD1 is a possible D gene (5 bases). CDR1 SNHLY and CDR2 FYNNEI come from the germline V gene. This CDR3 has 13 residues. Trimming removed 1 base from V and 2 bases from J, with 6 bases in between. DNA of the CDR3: TGTGCCAGCAGTGAAGTCAGGGCCTACGAGCAGTACTTC. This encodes CASSEVRAYEQYF.

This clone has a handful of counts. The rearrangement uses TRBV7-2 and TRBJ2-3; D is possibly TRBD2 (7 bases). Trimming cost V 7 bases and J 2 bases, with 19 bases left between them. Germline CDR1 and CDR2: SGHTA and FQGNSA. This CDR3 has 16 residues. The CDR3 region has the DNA TGTGCCAGCACCCCTTACGGGGGGCGGCTCACAGATACGCAGTATTTT. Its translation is CASTPYGGRLTDTQYF.

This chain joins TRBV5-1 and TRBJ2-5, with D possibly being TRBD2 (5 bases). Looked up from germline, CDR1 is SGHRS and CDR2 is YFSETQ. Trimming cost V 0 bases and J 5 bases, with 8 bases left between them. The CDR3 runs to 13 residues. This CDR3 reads CASSLGTGETQYF. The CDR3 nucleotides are TGCGCCAGCAGCTTGGGGACTGGGGAGACCCAGTACTTC.

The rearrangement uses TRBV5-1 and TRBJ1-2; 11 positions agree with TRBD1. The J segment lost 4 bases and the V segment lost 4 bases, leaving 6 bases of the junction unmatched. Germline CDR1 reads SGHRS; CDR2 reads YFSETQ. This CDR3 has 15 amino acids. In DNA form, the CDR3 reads TGCGCCAGCAGCCCGGACAGGGGGCGGCCCTATGGCTACACCTTC. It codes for CASSPDRGRPYGYTF.

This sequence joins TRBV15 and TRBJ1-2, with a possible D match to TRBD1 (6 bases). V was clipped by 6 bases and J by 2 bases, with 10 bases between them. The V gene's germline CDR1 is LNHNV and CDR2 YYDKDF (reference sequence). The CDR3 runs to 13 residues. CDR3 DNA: TGTGCCACCAGTCGGGACACCAACTATGGCTACACCTTC. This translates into CATSRDTNYGYTF.

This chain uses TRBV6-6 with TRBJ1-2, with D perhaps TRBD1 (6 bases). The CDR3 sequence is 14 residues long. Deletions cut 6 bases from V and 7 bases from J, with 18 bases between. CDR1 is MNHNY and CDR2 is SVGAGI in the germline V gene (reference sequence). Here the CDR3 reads CASRTGLSLGGYTF. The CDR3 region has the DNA TGTGCCAGCAGAACAGGGTTGTCTTTGGGTGGCTACACCTTC.

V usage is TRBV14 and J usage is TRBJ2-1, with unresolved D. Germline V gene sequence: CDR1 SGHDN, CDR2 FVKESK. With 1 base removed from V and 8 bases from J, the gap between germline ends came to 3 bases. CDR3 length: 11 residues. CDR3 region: CASSQVYEQFF. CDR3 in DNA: TGTGCCAGCAGCCAAGTCTATGAGCAGTTCTTC.

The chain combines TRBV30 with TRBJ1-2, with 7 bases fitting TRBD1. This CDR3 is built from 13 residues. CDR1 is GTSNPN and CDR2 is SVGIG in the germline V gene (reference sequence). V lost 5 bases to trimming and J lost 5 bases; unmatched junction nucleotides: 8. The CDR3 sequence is CAWDRAPGYGYTF. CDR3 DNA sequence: TGTGCCTGGGACAGGGCGCCGGGATATGGCTACACCTTC.

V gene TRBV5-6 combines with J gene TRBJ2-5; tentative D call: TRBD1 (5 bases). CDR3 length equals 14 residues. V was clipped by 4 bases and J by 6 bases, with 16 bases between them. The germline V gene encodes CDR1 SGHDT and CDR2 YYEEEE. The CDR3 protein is CASSDEKGRKTQYF. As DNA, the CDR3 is TGTGCCAGCAGCGACGAAAAGGGGCGGAAGACCCAGTACTTC.

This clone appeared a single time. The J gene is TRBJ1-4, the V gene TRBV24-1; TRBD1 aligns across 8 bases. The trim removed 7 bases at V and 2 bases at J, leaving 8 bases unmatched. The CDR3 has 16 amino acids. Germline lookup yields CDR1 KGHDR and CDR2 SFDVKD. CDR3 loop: CATRVTGDCTNEKLFF. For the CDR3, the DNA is TGTGCCACCAGAGTGACAGGGGATTGTACTAATGAAAAACTGTTTTTT.

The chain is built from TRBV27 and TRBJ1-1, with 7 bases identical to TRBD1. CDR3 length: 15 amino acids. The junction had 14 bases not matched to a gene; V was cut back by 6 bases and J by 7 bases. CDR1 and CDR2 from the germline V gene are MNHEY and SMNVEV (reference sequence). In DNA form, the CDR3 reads TGTGCCAGCAGACCCCGCGCTGGACAGGTTGTTGAAGCTTTCTTT. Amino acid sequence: CASRPRAGQVVEAFF.

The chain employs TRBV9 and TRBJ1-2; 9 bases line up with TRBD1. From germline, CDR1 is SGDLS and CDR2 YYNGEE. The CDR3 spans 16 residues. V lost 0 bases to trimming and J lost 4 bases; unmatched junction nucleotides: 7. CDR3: CASSVEGGTGTYGYTF. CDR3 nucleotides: TGTGCCAGCAGCGTAGAGGGGGGGACAGGGACCTATGGCTACACCTTC.